This T cell receptor beta chain was identified during a study of PD-1 blockade in classical Hodgkin lymphoma. TCRdb keeps only in-frame clones here, not all; method: immunoSEQ multiplex PCR. The data show some 41,000 clones, roughly 72% seen once. This CDR3 has 17 amino acids. Germline-derived CDR1 and CDR2 are MNHEY and SMNVEV (reference sequence). Trimming left V 2 bases short and J 1 base short, with 17 bases between. All the patients suffered relapse after autologous stem cell transplantation, and brentuximab vedotin exposure differed. This chain links TRBV27 with TRBJ1-1; D not certain. The clonotype comes from a human donor with classical Hodgkin lymphoma. Sequences were derived from peripheral blood mononuclear cells (PBMCs), sampled before the second cycle of nivolumab. In DNA form, the CDR3 reads TGTGCCAGCAGTTTAATTGTCGGACCCGGAGCGAACACTGAAGCTTTCTTT. It encodes CASSLIVGPGANTEAFF.